These 14 T cell receptor beta chains share one sample of origin, sequenced in a study of blood T cells in healthy people across ages. A second PCR, run for about 7 to 11 cycles, used a sample-barcoded 5' primer plus a J-beta primer mix. TCRdb fed the 5' RACE reads into MiXCR, producing one record per CDR3 protein. The repertoire has 980,000 or so distinct CDR3 sequences, about 48% of them found once; the top ten carry 13%. Sequenced input: blood. The receptors derive from a young man in good health.

This clonotype was observed a handful of times. The V call is TRBV10-3, the J call TRBJ2-7, with unresolved D. V was pared by 6 bases and J by 1 base, with 16 bases between. The CDR3 has 15 residues. Germline V CDR1 and CDR2: ENHRY, SYGVKD. This chain's CDR3 is CAIRAGSTKSYEQYF. The CDR3 DNA reads as TGTGCCATCAGGGCCGGAAGCACAAAGTCCTACGAGCAGTACTTC.

The V and J genes are TRBV20-1 and TRBJ2-3; the match to TRBD2 covers 11 bases. V lost 5 bases and J lost 2; bases outside the gene matches: 6. This CDR3 has 15 amino acids. Germline V gives CDR1 DFQATT, CDR2 SNEGSKA (reference sequence). The CDR3 DNA sequence: TGCAGTGCTTTCCGACTAGCGGGGATCACAGATACGCAGTATTTT. Its translation is CSAFRLAGITDTQYF.

This rearrangement joins TRBV14 to TRBJ2-7; 10 bases align to TRBD2. The J segment lost 2 bases and the V segment lost 4 bases, leaving 8 bases of the junction unmatched. There are 16 residues in the CDR3. CDR1 is SGHDN and CDR2 is FVKESK in the germline V gene. The CDR3, as DNA: TGTGCCAGCAGCCCCGTTACTAGCGGGGTTGCCTACGAGCAGTACTTC. Encoded protein: CASSPVTSGVAYEQYF.

This clonotype was counted between two and nine times. V gene TRBV7-9 combines with J gene TRBJ1-4; 10 nucleotides agree with TRBD1. CDR3 size: 15 residues. Unmatched junction bases numbered 4, after V lost 1 base and J lost 8 bases. CDR1 SEHNR and CDR2 FQNEAQ come from the germline V gene (reference sequence). CDR3 in amino acids: CASSLEGTGAEKLFF. The CDR3 nucleotides are TGTGCCAGCAGCTTAGAGGGGACAGGGGCGGAAAAACTGTTTTTT.

The sample holds a few counts of this clonotype. The rearrangement uses TRBV7-2 and TRBJ2-7, with D possibly TRBD2 on 5 matching bases. Looked up from germline, CDR1 is SGHTA and CDR2 is FQGNSA. This CDR3 spans 16 amino acids. Trimming stripped 1 base from V and 0 bases from J, with 13 bases between. As DNA, the CDR3 is TGTGCCAGCAGCTTAGGGGAGACCAGTCGCTCCTACGAGCAGTACTTC. It yields the protein CASSLGETSRSYEQYF.

As concerns this clonotype: Since a much larger clone is just one base distant, this may be a read error. The chain carries TRBV3-1 and TRBJ2-7, with a possible D match to TRBD2 (5 bases). The J call could be wrong; TRBJ2-5 is a better fit for the DNA end. This CDR3 spans 14 amino acids. Germline CDR1 and CDR2: LGHDT and YNNKEL (reference sequence). CDR3: CANSPSGVAETQYF. In nucleotides, the CDR3 is TGTGCCAACAGCCCATCCGGGGTCGCGGAGACCCAGTACTTC.

This chain's CDR3 is CASSAQPYNTGELFF. The CDR3 nucleotides are TGTGCCAGCAGCGCACAACCGTATAACACCGGGGAGCTGTTTTTT. The chain carries TRBV9 and TRBJ2-2; D gene uncertain. With 3 bases removed from V and 2 bases from J, the gap between germline ends came to 11 bases. Germline V gene sequence: CDR1 SGDLS, CDR2 YYNGEE. The length of the CDR3 is 15 residues.

The chain joins TRBV28 to TRBJ2-3; D is unresolved. CDR1 is MDHEN, CDR2 SYDVKM, per germline. V was trimmed by 6 bases and J by 5 bases, leaving 12 bases between them. This CDR3 is built from 13 residues. Written as DNA, the CDR3 is TGTGCCAGCAGATCAAGCGAGGTAGATACGCAGTATTTT. Protein sequence: CASRSSEVDTQYF. Combining the CDR3 with reference TRBV28 and TRBJ2-3 gives the whole variable domain DVKVTQSSRYLVKRTGEKVFLECVQDMDHENMFWYRQDPGLGLRLIYFSYDVKMKEKGDIPEGYSVSREKKERFSLILESASTNQTSMYLCASRSSEVDTQYFGPGTRLTVL.

Details on this clonotype: This may come from a read error, since a much larger clone is one base off. This rearrangement joins TRBV2 to TRBJ2-5; 8 positions match TRBD1. CDR1 is SNHLY and CDR2 is FYNNEI in the germline V gene. Trimming cost V 5 bases and J 1 base; bases outside gene matches: 15. This CDR3 is built from 18 residues. DNA of the CDR3: TGTGCCAGCAGTCGACACGGACAGGGTCGCGTTGGCCAAGAGACCCAGTACTTC. Protein product: CASSRHGQGRVGQETQYF.

The sample holds a few counts of this clonotype. J is TRBJ2-1 and V is TRBV4-2; 9 bases agree with TRBD2. V shed 4 bases and J 7 bases; nucleotides not matched to a gene: 14. The CDR3 runs 17 residues. Looked up from germline, CDR1 is LGHNA and CDR2 is YNFKEQ. CDR3 residues: CASSLSQGAGGRNEQFF. Written as DNA, the CDR3 is TGTGCCAGCAGCCTCTCACAAGGGGCGGGGGGGCGAAATGAGCAGTTCTTC.

The genes are TRBV21-1 and TRBJ2-3; TRBD1 reflects the table's D call only, with no check against the DNA. TRBV21-1 is an annotated pseudogene. The CDR3 totals 14 residues. CDR3 protein: CAGGEQGAGDTQYF. CDR3 sequence (DNA): TGTGCCGGCGGAGAACAGGGGGCTGGGGATACGCAGTATTTT.

V usage is TRBV10-3 and J usage is TRBJ2-4, with TRBD1 matching 8 bases. The DNA end is more similar to TRBJ2-7, so the J call may be wrong. CDR3 length: 14 amino acids. Germline V gene lookup returns CDR1 ENHRY and CDR2 SYGVKD. The CDR3 DNA reads as TGTGCCATCAAGTCCACAGGGGGTGGTCTCGAGCAGTACTTC. It is translated as CAIKSTGGGLEQYF.

The chain recombines TRBV6-5 with TRBJ1-2; tentative D call: TRBD1 (6 bases). The CDR3 totals 15 residues. The germline V gene has CDR1 MNHEY and CDR2 SVGAGI. V lost 4 bases and J lost 4, with 16 bases in between. CDR3 amino acids: CASSSPPDSFYGYTF. CDR3 nucleotide sequence: TGTGCCAGCAGTTCCCCCCCGGACAGTTTCTATGGCTACACCTTC.

This CDR3 is CASHTPGPYSNQPQHF. DNA of the CDR3: TGTGCCAGCCACACCCCGGGGCCTTATAGCAATCAGCCCCAGCATTTT. The J gene is TRBJ1-5, the V gene TRBV28; the D gene is possibly TRBD1 (5 bases). The CDR3 runs 16 residues. The ends were cut back, 8 bases at V and 0 bases at J, with 17 bases in the middle. The germline gives CDR1 MDHEN, CDR2 SYDVKM.